This T cell receptor beta chain was identified in a study of blood T cell repertoires in COVID-19. Data came from immunoSEQ multiplex PCR; TCRdb stores just in-frame clones and leaves some out. The table lists roughly 60,000 clones, roughly 85% of them singletons. This TCR derives from a human donor in a cohort sampled during active COVID-19. Sequenced material: peripheral blood.

The CDR3, as DNA: TGTGCCAGCAGTTCCGTAACCTACGAGCAGTACTTC. Translation gives CASSSVTYEQYF. V gene TRBV6-5 combines with J gene TRBJ2-7; D ambiguous. This CDR3 region has 12 residues. V lost 4 bases and J 2 bases, leaving 6 bases between the germline ends. Germline values: CDR1 MNHEY, CDR2 SVGAGI.